These 10 T cell receptor beta chains were sequenced from one sample in a study of T cells in Graves' hyperthyroidism and ophthalmopathy. Amplification of TCR beta CDR3 regions was performed using RNA transcripts as template. During a first-round RT-PCR of the TCR CDR3, the HTBI primer set was used. TCRdb ran MiXCR on the multiplex PCR reads and lists one entry per CDR3 protein. The data contain about 410,000 distinct CDR3 sequences, about 14% of them singletons. The sequenced material came from blood. The receptors were gathered from a woman aged 30 to 39 with Graves' ophthalmopathy.

This clonotype was seen only a few times. The junction departs from germline at one end; a sequencing error may be responsible. J is TRBJ2-2 and V is TRBV20-1; 16 positions agree with TRBD2. This CDR3 region has 17 residues. CDR1 and CDR2 from the germline V gene are DFQATT and SNEGSKA (reference sequence). This chain's CDR3 is CSARGLAGGRNAGELFF. The DNA of the CDR3 is TGCAGTGCTAGGGGACTAGCGGGGGGGAGGAACGCCGGGGAGCTGTTTTTT.

The table lists this clonotype with many counts. The rearrangement uses TRBV3-1 and TRBJ2-3; tentatively, D is TRBD2 (5 bases). There are 17 residues in the CDR3. V dropped 4 bases and J dropped 0 bases, with 17 bases sitting between them. Germline values: CDR1 LGHDT, CDR2 YNNKEL (reference sequence). As DNA, the CDR3 is TGTGCCAGCAGCCCTACTACTAGGAGAGTTAGCACAGATACGCAGTATTTT. Translated: CASSPTTRRVSTDTQYF.

This clonotype was detected a few times. The rearrangement links TRBV6-1 to TRBJ1-1, with 8 bases that match TRBD1. J lost 4 bases, V lost 2 bases, and 9 bases had no gene match. Germline CDR1 is MNHNS and CDR2 is SASEGT. The CDR3 is 16 amino acids. The CDR3 region is CASSEFGTGRGTEAFF. The CDR3 DNA is TGTGCCAGCAGTGAATTTGGGACAGGTCGAGGCACTGAAGCTTTCTTT.

This clonotype was picked up many times. This chain links TRBV28 with TRBJ1-2, with unresolved D. This CDR3 is 14 amino acids long. Germline-derived CDR1 and CDR2 are MDHEN and SYDVKM. V lost 2 bases, J lost 3 bases, and 10 bases lay in between. The CDR3: CASSLGGRDYGYTF. The CDR3 region has the DNA TGTGCCAGCAGTTTAGGAGGGAGAGACTATGGCTACACCTTC.

In this sample, this clonotype turned up many times. The gene calls are TRBV7-9 and TRBJ1-2; TRBD1 matches 7 bases. J lost 6 bases, V lost 5 bases, and 12 bases had no gene match. The CDR3 sequence is 15 residues long. Germline loops: CDR1 SEHNR, CDR2 FQNEAQ (reference sequence). The CDR3 nucleotides read TGTGCCAGCAGCCCCGGACAGGCCGGTATCGATGGCTACACCTTC. Translation gives CASSPGQAGIDGYTF.

The sample holds many counts of this clonotype. The chain combines TRBV7-9 with TRBJ2-2, with D perhaps assigned TRBD1 or TRBD2 (6 bases each). This CDR3 is built from 15 residues. Germline CDR1 and CDR2: SEHNR and FQNEAQ (reference sequence). Trimming removed 2 bases from V and 5 bases from J, with 12 bases in between. DNA for the CDR3: TGTGCCAGCAGCTTACTCGGGGGCGATACCGGGGAGCTGTTTTTT. It encodes CASSLLGGDTGELFF.

This clonotype was recorded at least ten times. The chain links TRBV6-1 to TRBJ2-2; D remains ambiguous. The CDR3 extends over 15 amino acids. Germline V lookup: CDR1 MNHNS, CDR2 SASEGT. V was cut by 1 base and J by 0 bases, with 6 bases left in between. The CDR3: CASSEEGANTGELFF. The CDR3 nucleotides read TGTGCCAGCAGTGAAGAGGGCGCGAACACCGGGGAGCTGTTTTTT.

In this sample, this clonotype turned up a few times. V and J are TRBV24-1 and TRBJ2-3, with a tentative D call TRBD2 (7 bases). The CDR3 extends over 14 amino acids. V was clipped by 3 bases and J by 4 bases, with 10 bases between them. The germline gives CDR1 KGHDR, CDR2 SFDVKD. The CDR3 coding sequence is TGTGCCACCAGTGATGCGGGGGCCGCAGATACGCAGTATTTT. It is translated as CATSDAGAADTQYF.

This clonotype was recorded a few times. The chain recombines TRBV19 with TRBJ1-2; a possible D gene is TRBD1 (5 bases). The CDR3 totals 19 residues. V was shortened by 0 bases and J by 2 bases, with 22 bases between the two germline ends. Germline assignment: CDR1 LNHDA and CDR2 SQIVND (reference sequence). CDR3 nucleotides: TGTGCCAGTAGTATAGAAGTTTACTGGATACGGGACTTCAACTATGGCTACACCTTC. The encoded protein is CASSIEVYWIRDFNYGYTF.

The table lists this clonotype with a few counts. The chain combines TRBV2 with TRBJ1-1; 10 nucleotides match TRBD1. V shed 10 bases and J 1 base; nucleotides not matched to a gene: 3. The germline CDR1 and CDR2 sequences are SNHLY and FYNNEI. This CDR3 is 13 amino acids long. CDR3 nucleotides: TGTGCCACCAGGACAGGGGGGAACACTGAAGCTTTCTTT. Residues: CATRTGGNTEAFF.